This TCR beta chain was obtained from a study of blood T cell repertoires in COVID-19. Study at large: Italy, Spain and the United States were the sources of the convalescent and acute COVID-19 samples. Sources were T cells, B-cell-depleted T cells, or PBMCs; the material itself was cDNA or gDNA.

The CDR3 is 14 residues long. V gave up 4 bases and J gave up 3 bases; unmatched junction bases: 3. From germline, CDR1 is SNHLY and CDR2 FYNNEI. Under the authors' procedure: Amplification from reference gene primers served as the basis for estimated nucleated cell counts. The repertoire was sequenced with immunoSEQ multiplex PCR; TCRdb's copy has only in-frame clones and lacks some. V and J calls and clone size come straight from that table; D and trimming were deduced from the DNA. The sample lists under 200,000 clones, approximately 85% seen once, with approximately 9.8% in the top ten. The rearrangement uses TRBV2 and TRBJ1-1, with TRBD1 identical over 9 bases. Material: peripheral blood. The receptor was isolated from a woman of 80 years or more with acute or convalescent COVID-19. The CDR3 sequence is CASSADRGDTEAFF. In nucleotides, the CDR3 is TGTGCCAGCAGTGCGGACAGGGGCGACACTGAAGCTTTCTTT. The full variable domain, rest sourced from reference TRBV2 and TRBJ1-1, is EPEVTQTPSHQVTQMGQEVILRCVPISNHLYFYWYRQILGQKVEFLVSFYNNEISEKSEIFDDQFSVERPDGSNFTLKIRSTKLEDSAMYFCASSADRGDTEAFFGQGTRLTVV.